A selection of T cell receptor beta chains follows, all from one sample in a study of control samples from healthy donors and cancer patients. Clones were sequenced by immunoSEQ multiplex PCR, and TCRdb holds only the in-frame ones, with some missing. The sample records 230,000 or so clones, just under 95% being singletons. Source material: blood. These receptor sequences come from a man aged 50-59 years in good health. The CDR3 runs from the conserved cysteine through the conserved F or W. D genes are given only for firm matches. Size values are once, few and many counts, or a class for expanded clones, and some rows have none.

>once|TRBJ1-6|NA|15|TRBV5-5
CASSLWQAEGAPLHF
TGTGCCAGCAGCTTGTGGCAGGCCGAAGGGGCACCCCTCCACTTT
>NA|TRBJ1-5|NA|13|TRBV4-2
CASSLQGTQPQHF
TGTGCCAGCAGCCTCCAGGGAACTCAGCCCCAGCATTTT
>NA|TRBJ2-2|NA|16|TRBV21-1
CASRPPGTRRAGELFF
TGTGCCAGCAGGCCCCCCGGGACACGCCGAGCCGGGGAGCTGTTTTTT
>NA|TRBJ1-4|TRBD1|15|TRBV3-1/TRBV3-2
CASSRRQGGSEKLFF
TGTGCCAGCAGCCGCAGACAGGGTGGGAGTGAAAAACTGTTTTTT
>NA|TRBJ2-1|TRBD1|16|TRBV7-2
CASSLAATGGYNEQFF
TGTGCCAGCAGCTTAGCAGCGACAGGGGGTTACAATGAGCAGTTCTTC
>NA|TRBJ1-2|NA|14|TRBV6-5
CASKKGLLYYGYTF
TGTGCCAGCAAGAAGGGGTTGTTGTACTATGGCTACACCTTC
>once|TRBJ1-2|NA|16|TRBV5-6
CASSPKEGEDWLGYTF
TGTGCCAGCAGCCCTAAAGAGGGTGAGGATTGGTTAGGCTACACCTTC
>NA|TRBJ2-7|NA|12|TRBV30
CACWTVSYEQYF
TGTGCCTGCTGGACAGTCTCCTACGAGCAGTACTTC
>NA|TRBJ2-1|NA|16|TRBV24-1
CATSDSGASSYNEQFF
TGTGCCACCAGTGATTCGGGGGCTAGCTCCTACAATGAGCAGTTCTTC
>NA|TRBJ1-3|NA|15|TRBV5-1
CASSFLTGSGNTIYF
TGCGCCAGCAGCTTTCTTACAGGGTCTGGAAACACCATATATTTT
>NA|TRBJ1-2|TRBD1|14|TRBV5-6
CASSLWDRDGGYTF
TGTGCCAGCAGCTTGTGGGACAGGGACGGTGGCTACACCTTC